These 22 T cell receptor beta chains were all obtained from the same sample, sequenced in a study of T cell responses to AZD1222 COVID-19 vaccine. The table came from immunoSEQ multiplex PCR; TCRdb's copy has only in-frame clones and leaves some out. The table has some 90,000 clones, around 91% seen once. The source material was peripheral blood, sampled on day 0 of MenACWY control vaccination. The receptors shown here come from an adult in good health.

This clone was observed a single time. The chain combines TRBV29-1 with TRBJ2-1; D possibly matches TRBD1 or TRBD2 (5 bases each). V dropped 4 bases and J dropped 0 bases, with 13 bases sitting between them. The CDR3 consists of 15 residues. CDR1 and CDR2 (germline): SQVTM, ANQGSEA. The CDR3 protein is CSVANGARSYNEQFF. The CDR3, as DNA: TGCAGCGTTGCTAACGGGGCCCGCTCCTACAATGAGCAGTTCTTC.

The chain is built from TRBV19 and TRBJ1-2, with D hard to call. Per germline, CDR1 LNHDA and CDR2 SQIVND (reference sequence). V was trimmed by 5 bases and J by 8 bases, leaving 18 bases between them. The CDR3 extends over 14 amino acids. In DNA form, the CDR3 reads TGTGCCAGTAGTGAGACGTCCGTTATCTGGGGCTACACCTTC. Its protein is CASSETSVIWGYTF.

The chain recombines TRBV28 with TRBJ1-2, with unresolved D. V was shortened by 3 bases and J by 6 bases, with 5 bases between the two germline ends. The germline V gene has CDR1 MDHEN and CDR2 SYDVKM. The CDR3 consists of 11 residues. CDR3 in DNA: TGTGCCAGCAGTTTTCAAAATGGCTACACCTTC. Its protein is CASSFQNGYTF.

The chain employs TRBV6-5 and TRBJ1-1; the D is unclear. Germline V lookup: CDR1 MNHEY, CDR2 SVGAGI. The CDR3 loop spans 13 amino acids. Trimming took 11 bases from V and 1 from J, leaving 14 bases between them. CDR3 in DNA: TGTGCCTCAGCGCTAAGGGAGAACACTGAAGCTTTCTTT. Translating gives CASALRENTEAFF.

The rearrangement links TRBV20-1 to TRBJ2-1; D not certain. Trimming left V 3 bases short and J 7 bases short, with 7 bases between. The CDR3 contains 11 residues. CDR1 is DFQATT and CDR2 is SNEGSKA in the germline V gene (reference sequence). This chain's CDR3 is CSASLLNEQFF. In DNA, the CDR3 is TGCAGTGCTAGCTTGTTGAATGAGCAGTTCTTC.

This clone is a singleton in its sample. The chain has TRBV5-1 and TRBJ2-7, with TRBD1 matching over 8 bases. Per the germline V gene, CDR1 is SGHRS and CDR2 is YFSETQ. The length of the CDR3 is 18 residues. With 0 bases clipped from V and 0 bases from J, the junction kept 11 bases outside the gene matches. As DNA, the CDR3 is TGCGCCAGCAGCTTGGTCGGACAGGGCTCAAGAAGCTCCTACGAGCAGTACTTC. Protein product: CASSLVGQGSRSSYEQYF.

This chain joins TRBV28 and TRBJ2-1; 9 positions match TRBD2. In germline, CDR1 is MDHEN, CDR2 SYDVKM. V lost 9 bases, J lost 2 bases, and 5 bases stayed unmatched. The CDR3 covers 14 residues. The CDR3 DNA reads TGTGCCAGTAGCGGGAGTGGCACCTACAATGAGCAGTTCTTC. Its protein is CASSGSGTYNEQFF.

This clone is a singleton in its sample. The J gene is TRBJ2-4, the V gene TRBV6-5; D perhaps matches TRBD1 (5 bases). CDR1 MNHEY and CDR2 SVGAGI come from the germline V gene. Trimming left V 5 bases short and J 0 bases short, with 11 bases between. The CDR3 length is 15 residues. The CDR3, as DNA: TGTGCCAGCAGTCTGGGGCATCTAGCCAAAAACATTCAGTACTTC. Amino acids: CASSLGHLAKNIQYF.

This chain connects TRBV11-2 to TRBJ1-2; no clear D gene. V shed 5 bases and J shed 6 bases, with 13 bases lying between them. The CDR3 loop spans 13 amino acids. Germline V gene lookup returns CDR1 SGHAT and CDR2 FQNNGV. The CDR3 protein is CASSPGSANGYTF. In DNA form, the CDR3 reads TGTGCCAGCAGCCCGGGGTCGGCCAATGGCTACACCTTC.

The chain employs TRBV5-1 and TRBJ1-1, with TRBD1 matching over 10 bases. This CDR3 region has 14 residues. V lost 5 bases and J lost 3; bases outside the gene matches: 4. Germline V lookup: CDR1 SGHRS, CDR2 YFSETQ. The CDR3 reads CASRAGTGDTEAFF. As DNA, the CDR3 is TGCGCCAGCAGGGCCGGGACAGGGGACACTGAAGCTTTCTTT.

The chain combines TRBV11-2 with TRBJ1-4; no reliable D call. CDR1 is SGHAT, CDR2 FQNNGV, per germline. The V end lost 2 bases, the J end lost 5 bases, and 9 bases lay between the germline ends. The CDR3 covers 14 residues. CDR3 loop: CASSLSLGNEKLFF. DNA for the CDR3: TGTGCCAGCAGCTTAAGTTTGGGGAATGAAAAACTGTTTTTT.

CDR3 sequence (DNA): TGCAGCGCTACACAGGGTGACAGCAATCAGCCCCAGCATTTT. Amino acids: CSATQGDSNQPQHF. The chain uses TRBV29-1 and TRBJ1-5, with D perhaps matching TRBD1 (6 bases). Germline assignment: CDR1 SQVTM and CDR2 ANQGSEA. CDR3 size: 14 residues. Between the trimmed V and J ends, which lost 7 bases and 1 base, there was a span of 14 bases.

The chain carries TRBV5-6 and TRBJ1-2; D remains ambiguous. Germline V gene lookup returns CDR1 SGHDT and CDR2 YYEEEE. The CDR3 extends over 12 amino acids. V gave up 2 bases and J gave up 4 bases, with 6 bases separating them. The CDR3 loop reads CASSFSGYGYTF. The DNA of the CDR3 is TGTGCCAGCAGCTTTTCCGGCTATGGCTACACCTTC.

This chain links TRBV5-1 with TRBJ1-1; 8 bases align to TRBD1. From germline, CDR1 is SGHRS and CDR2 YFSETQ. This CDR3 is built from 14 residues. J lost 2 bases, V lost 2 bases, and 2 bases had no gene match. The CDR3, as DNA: TGCGCCAGCAGCTTACAGGGGGTAAACACTGAAGCTTTCTTT. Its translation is CASSLQGVNTEAFF.

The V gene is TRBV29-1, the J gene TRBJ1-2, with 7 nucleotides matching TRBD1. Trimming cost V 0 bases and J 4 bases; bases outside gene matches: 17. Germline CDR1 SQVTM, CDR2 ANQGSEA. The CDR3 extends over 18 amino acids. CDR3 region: CSVEDRGQGVPHFYGYTF. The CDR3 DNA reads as TGCAGCGTTGAAGATCGGGGTCAGGGGGTCCCTCATTTCTATGGCTACACCTTC.

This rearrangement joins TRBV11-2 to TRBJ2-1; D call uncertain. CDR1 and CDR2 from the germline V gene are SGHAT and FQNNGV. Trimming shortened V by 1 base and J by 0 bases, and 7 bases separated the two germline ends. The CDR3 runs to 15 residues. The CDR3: CASSLAWSSYNEQFF. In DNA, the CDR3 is TGTGCCAGCAGCTTAGCCTGGAGCTCCTACAATGAGCAGTTCTTC.

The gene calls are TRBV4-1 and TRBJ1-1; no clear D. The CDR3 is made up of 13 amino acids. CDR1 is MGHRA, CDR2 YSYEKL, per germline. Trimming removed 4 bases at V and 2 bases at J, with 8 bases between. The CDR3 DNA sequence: TGCGCCAGCAGCCGAGCAGAAAACACTGAAGCTTTCTTT. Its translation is CASSRAENTEAFF.

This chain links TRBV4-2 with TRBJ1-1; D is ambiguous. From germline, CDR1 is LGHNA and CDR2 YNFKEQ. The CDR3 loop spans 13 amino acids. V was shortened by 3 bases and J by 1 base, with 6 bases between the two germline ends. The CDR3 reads CASSQTQNTEAFF. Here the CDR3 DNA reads TGTGCCAGCAGCCAGACACAGAACACTGAAGCTTTCTTT.

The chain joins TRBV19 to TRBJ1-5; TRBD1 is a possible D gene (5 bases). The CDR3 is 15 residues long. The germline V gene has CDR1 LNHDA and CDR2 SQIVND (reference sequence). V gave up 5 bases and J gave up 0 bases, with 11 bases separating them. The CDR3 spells CASSLEGNSNQPQHF. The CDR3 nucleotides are TGTGCCAGTAGTCTTGAGGGGAATAGCAATCAGCCCCAGCATTTT.

CDR3 DNA: TGTGCCAGCAGCTTAGAGCTGGGCAGGCAGCCCCAGCATTTT. It translates to CASSLELGRQPQHF. This rearrangement joins TRBV7-6 to TRBJ1-5, with D unresolved. The V end was cut by 1 base, the J end by 7 bases, with 11 bases between. This CDR3 comprises 14 residues. Germline values: CDR1 SGHVS, CDR2 FNYEAQ.

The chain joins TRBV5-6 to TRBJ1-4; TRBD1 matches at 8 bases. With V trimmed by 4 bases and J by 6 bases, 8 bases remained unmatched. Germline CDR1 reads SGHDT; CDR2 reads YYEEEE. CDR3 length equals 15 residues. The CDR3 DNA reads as TGTGCCAGCAGCGCAGGGACAGGTTTGGATGAAAAACTGTTTTTT. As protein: CASSAGTGLDEKLFF. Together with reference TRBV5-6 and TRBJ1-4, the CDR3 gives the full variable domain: DAGVTQSPTHLIKTRGQQVTLRCSPKSGHDTVSWYQQALGQGPQFIFQYYEEEERQRGNFPDRFSGHQFPNYSSELNVNALLLGDSALYLCASSAGTGLDEKLFFGSGTQLSVL.

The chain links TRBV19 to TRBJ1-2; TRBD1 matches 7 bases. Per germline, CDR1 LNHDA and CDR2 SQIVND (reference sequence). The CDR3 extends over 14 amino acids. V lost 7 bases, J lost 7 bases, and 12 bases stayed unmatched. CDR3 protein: CASNPQQGKSGYTF. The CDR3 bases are TGTGCCAGTAACCCCCAACAGGGGAAGTCTGGCTACACCTTC.